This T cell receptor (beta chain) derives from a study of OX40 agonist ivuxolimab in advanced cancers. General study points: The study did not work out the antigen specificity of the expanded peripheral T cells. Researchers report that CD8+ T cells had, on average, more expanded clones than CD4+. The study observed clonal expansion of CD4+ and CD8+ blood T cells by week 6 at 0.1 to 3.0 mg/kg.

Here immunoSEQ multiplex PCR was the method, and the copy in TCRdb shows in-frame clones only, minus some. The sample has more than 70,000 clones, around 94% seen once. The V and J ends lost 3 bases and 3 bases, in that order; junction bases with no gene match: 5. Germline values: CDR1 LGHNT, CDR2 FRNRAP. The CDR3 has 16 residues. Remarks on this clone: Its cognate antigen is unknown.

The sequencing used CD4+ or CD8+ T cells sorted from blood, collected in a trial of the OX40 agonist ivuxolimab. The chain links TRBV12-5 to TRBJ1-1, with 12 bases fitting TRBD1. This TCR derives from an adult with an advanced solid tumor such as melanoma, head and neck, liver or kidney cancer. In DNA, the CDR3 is TGTGCTAGTGGTTTAAGGGACAGGGGGCTTTACACTGAAGCTTTCTTT. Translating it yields CASGLRDRGLYTEAFF.